Below, 24 T cell receptor beta chains from the same sample are listed, as sequenced in a study of cytomegalovirus exposure and HLA in healthy donors. PCR was performed using 60 Vbeta and 13 Jbeta primers. The data were produced by immunoSEQ multiplex PCR, yet TCRdb's version contains in-frame clones alone and is incomplete. Recorded here are tens of thousands of clones; the top ten clones represent 12%. The specimen sequenced was PBMCs. The receptors shown here come from a woman in her 30s in good health and CMV-seropositive.

The V and J genes are TRBV4-1 and TRBJ2-2; TRBD2 matches 9 bases. Germline CDR1 MGHRA, CDR2 YSYEKL. The V and J ends lost 4 bases and 3 bases, in that order; junction bases with no gene match: 9. The CDR3 is 17 amino acids. CDR3 in DNA: TGCGCCAGCAGCCCAGCCTTAGCGGGAGAATACACCGGGGAGCTGTTTTTT. Translating gives CASSPALAGEYTGELFF.

The gene calls are TRBV10-1 and TRBJ2-1; unclear D gene. Looked up from germline, CDR1 is WNHNN and CDR2 is SYGVQD (reference sequence). The CDR3 is 14 amino acids. The germline V and J ends were trimmed by 0 bases and 4 bases, with 7 bases remaining between them. The CDR3 sequence is CASSESVQYNEQFF. In nucleotides, the CDR3 is TGCGCCAGCAGTGAGTCCGTACAGTACAATGAGCAGTTCTTC.

The chain uses TRBV30 and TRBJ2-1; D perhaps matches TRBD1 (5 bases). From germline, CDR1 is GTSNPN and CDR2 SVGIG (reference sequence). The ends were cut back, 2 bases at V and 6 bases at J, with 8 bases in the middle. This CDR3 contains 12 residues. The CDR3: CAWSTGRNEQFF. CDR3 nucleotide sequence: TGTGCCTGGAGTACAGGTCGCAATGAGCAGTTCTTC.

The chain recombines TRBV29-1 with TRBJ2-7; D not resolved. The CDR3 is made up of 11 amino acids. Germline V gene data show CDR1 as SQVTM and CDR2 as ANQGSEA. Trimming removed 1 base at V and 4 bases at J, with 5 bases between. As DNA, the CDR3 is TGCAGCGTTGAAGTGTCTTACGAGCAGTACTTC. Protein: CSVEVSYEQYF.

A note on this clone: Relative to the germline gene, one junction end is altered; a read error may explain this. CDR3 amino acids: CASTPGLAGGEQYF. The DNA for the CDR3 is TGTGCAAGCACCCCGGGACTAGCGGGAGGTGAGCAGTACTTC. The chain links TRBV7-6 to TRBJ2-7, with 15 bases aligning to TRBD2. The CDR3 is made up of 14 amino acids. In germline, CDR1 is SGHVS, CDR2 FNYEAQ. Full variable domain (rest looked up from reference TRBV7-6 and TRBJ2-7): GAGVSQSPRYKVTKRGQDVALRCDPISGHVSLYWYRQALGQGPEFLTYFNYEAQQDKSGLPNDRFSAERPEGSISTLTIQRTEQRDSAMYRCASTPGLAGGEQYFGPGTRLTVT.

J is TRBJ2-2 and V is TRBV6-5, with 7 bases aligning to TRBD1. Germline CDR1 is MNHEY and CDR2 is SVGAGI. Losses at the gene ends were 2 bases for V and 3 bases for J; bases not matched to a gene: 0. There are 14 residues in the CDR3. The CDR3 bases are TGTGCCAGCAGTTACGGGACAGACACCGGGGAGCTGTTTTTT. Amino acid sequence: CASSYGTDTGELFF.

The rearrangement uses TRBV5-1 and TRBJ1-2; 7 bases fit TRBD1. V trimming: 4 bases; J trimming: 5 bases; junction bases outside the gene matches: 8. The CDR3 is made up of 14 amino acids. CDR1 SGHRS and CDR2 YFSETQ come from the germline V gene. CDR3 residues: CASSRDRDIYGYTF. CDR3 nucleotides: TGCGCCAGCAGCCGTGACAGGGATATTTATGGCTACACCTTC.

V gene TRBV4-2 combines with J gene TRBJ2-2; D uncertain. This CDR3 has 15 residues. V was cut by 0 bases and J by 8 bases, with 13 bases left in between. Germline loops: CDR1 LGHNA, CDR2 YNFKEQ. CDR3 in DNA: TGTGCCAGCAGCCAAGATGAAGCTAGTTCTGGGGAGCTGTTTTTT. It codes for CASSQDEASSGELFF.

This sequence joins TRBV19 and TRBJ2-1; D gene uncertain. Trimming took 9 bases from V and 8 from J, leaving 17 bases between them. Germline CDR1 reads LNHDA; CDR2 reads SQIVND (reference sequence). The CDR3 is made up of 13 amino acids. The CDR3 sequence: CASNRLGGDEQFF. CDR3 DNA sequence: TGTGCCAGCAATAGGCTAGGCGGTGATGAGCAGTTCTTC.

The chain couples TRBV7-2 to TRBJ1-6; no firm D call. Germline V CDR1 and CDR2: SGHTA, FQGNSA. There are 13 residues in the CDR3. The V gene lost 3 bases and the J gene lost 11 bases, with 11 bases spanning the gap. DNA of the CDR3: TGTGCCAGCAGCTTGGGCCCAATGACACCCCTCCACTTT. Protein: CASSLGPMTPLHF.

This rearrangement joins TRBV28 to TRBJ1-1, with D hard to call. In germline, CDR1 is MDHEN, CDR2 SYDVKM. The CDR3 contains 13 residues. The V end lost 5 bases, the J end lost 1 base, and 8 bases lay between the germline ends. CDR3 in DNA: TGTGCCAGCAGTGGGAGTTGGAACACTGAAGCTTTCTTT. It is translated as CASSGSWNTEAFF.

J is TRBJ1-5 and V is TRBV2; the match to TRBD1 covers 11 bases. Looked up from germline, CDR1 is SNHLY and CDR2 is FYNNEI. The CDR3 runs to 15 residues. J lost 12 bases, V lost 5 bases, and 12 bases had no gene match. CDR3: CASSPQDRGLGNQHF. CDR3 nucleotide sequence: TGTGCCAGCAGTCCCCAGGACAGGGGGCTTGGCAACCAGCATTTT.

This chain uses TRBV10-3 with TRBJ2-3; 10 nucleotides match TRBD2. This CDR3 spans 14 amino acids. V trimming: 3 bases; J trimming: 3 bases; junction bases outside the gene matches: 0. Germline V CDR1 and CDR2: ENHRY, SYGVKD. The CDR3: CAISDSGRTDTQYF. In DNA form, the CDR3 reads TGTGCCATCAGTGATAGCGGGAGGACAGATACGCAGTATTTT.

The genes are TRBV7-6 and TRBJ2-5; D is unresolved. The germline V gene encodes CDR1 SGHVS and CDR2 FNYEAQ. Trimming took off 1 base at V and 0 bases at J, with 6 bases between the two ends. This CDR3 has 14 residues. The chain's CDR3 is CASSLEADQETQYF. CDR3 DNA: TGTGCCAGCAGCTTAGAGGCGGACCAAGAGACCCAGTACTTC.

The rearrangement uses TRBV19 and TRBJ2-7; TRBD1 matches 9 bases. This CDR3 spans 13 amino acids. Germline V gene data show CDR1 as LNHDA and CDR2 as SQIVND (reference sequence). V lost 6 bases to trimming and J lost 6 bases; unmatched junction nucleotides: 6. The CDR3 loop is CASSRDRVSEQYF. As DNA, the CDR3 is TGTGCCAGTAGCCGGGACAGGGTTTCCGAGCAGTACTTC.

The chain is built from TRBV18 and TRBJ1-1; the match to TRBD1 covers 7 bases. Germline CDR1 reads KGHSH; CDR2 reads LQKENI. The V and J ends lost 3 bases and 1 base, in that order; junction bases with no gene match: 11. The CDR3 consists of 17 residues. This CDR3 reads CASSPRFAAGGNTEAFF. The CDR3 DNA is TGTGCCAGCTCACCCAGGTTTGCGGCAGGGGGGAACACTGAAGCTTTCTTT.

The gene calls are TRBV5-6 and TRBJ2-1; 12 bases map to TRBD2. This CDR3 spans 16 amino acids. The ends lost 3 bases at V and 2 bases at J; junction bases unmatched: 3. CDR1 and CDR2 (germline): SGHDT, YYEEEE. The CDR3 is CASSYPSGGAYNEQFF. In DNA, the CDR3 is TGTGCCAGCAGCTACCCTAGCGGGGGGGCCTACAATGAGCAGTTCTTC.

V usage is TRBV5-1 and J usage is TRBJ2-7; 11 nucleotides align to TRBD1. Germline values: CDR1 SGHRS, CDR2 YFSETQ. V lost 0 bases, J lost 5 bases, and 1 base stayed unmatched. The CDR3 is made up of 14 amino acids. CDR3 nucleotide sequence: TGCGCCAGCAGCTTGGGGACAGGGGGCGACGAGCAGTACTTC. This gives the protein CASSLGTGGDEQYF.

The chain employs TRBV5-1 and TRBJ2-7; no reliable D call. V lost 0 bases and J lost 5, with 12 bases in between. Germline V gives CDR1 SGHRS, CDR2 YFSETQ. CDR3 length equals 14 residues. In DNA form, the CDR3 reads TGCGCCAGCAGCTTGGGACTTCCCCCCAACGAGCAGTACTTC. This encodes CASSLGLPPNEQYF.

To note about this clone: One junction end does not reproduce the germline sequence, and a read error may be involved. The chain recombines TRBV30 with TRBJ2-4, with D unclear. CDR3 length equals 11 residues. Germline V gene lookup returns CDR1 GTSNPN and CDR2 SVGIG (reference sequence). The CDR3 nucleotides read TGTGCCTGGAGCTTTGCCGGTATTCCTAACTTC. It encodes CAWSFAGIPNF. Supplemented by reference TRBV30 and TRBJ2-4, the full variable domain reads SQTIHQWPATLVQPVGSPLSLECTVEGTSNPNLYWYRQAAGRGLQLLFYSVGIGQISSEVPQNLSASRPQDRQFILSSKKLLLSDSGFYLCAWSFAGIPNFGAGTRLSVL.

This chain joins TRBV9 and TRBJ2-1, with a weak D call TRBD1 (5 bases). The germline V and J ends were trimmed by 2 bases and 3 bases, with 6 bases remaining between them. CDR1 and CDR2 (germline): SGDLS, YYNGEE. There are 13 residues in the CDR3. The CDR3 region has the DNA TGTGCCAGCAGCGTGCAGGGCTACAATGAGCAGTTCTTC. Protein: CASSVQGYNEQFF.

The chain combines TRBV9 with TRBJ2-3; 7 nucleotides match TRBD2. CDR3 size: 16 residues. The junction had 4 bases not matched to a gene; V was cut back by 0 bases and J by 0 bases. CDR1 and CDR2 from the germline V gene are SGDLS and YYNGEE. Written as DNA, the CDR3 is TGTGCCAGCAGCGTAGACCAGCGGGGAAGCACAGATACGCAGTATTTT. This sequence encodes CASSVDQRGSTDTQYF.

The chain combines TRBV5-4 with TRBJ2-3; 8 bases are a match to TRBD1. CDR3 length: 15 residues. V trimming: 1 base; J trimming: 3 bases; junction bases outside the gene matches: 4. From germline, CDR1 is SGHNT and CDR2 YYREEE (reference sequence). CDR3 protein: CASSLSQGVTDTQYF. CDR3 bases: TGTGCCAGCAGCTTGTCACAGGGGGTAACAGATACGCAGTATTTT.

The chain joins TRBV5-4 to TRBJ2-1, with 8 bases fitting TRBD2. The CDR3 is 15 residues long. Per the germline V gene, CDR1 is SGHNT and CDR2 is YYREEE (reference sequence). Unmatched junction bases numbered 7, after V lost 1 base and J lost 7 bases. This CDR3 is CASSLLAGGRNEQFF. CDR3 nucleotides: TGTGCCAGCAGCTTGCTGGCGGGGGGACGGAATGAGCAGTTCTTC.